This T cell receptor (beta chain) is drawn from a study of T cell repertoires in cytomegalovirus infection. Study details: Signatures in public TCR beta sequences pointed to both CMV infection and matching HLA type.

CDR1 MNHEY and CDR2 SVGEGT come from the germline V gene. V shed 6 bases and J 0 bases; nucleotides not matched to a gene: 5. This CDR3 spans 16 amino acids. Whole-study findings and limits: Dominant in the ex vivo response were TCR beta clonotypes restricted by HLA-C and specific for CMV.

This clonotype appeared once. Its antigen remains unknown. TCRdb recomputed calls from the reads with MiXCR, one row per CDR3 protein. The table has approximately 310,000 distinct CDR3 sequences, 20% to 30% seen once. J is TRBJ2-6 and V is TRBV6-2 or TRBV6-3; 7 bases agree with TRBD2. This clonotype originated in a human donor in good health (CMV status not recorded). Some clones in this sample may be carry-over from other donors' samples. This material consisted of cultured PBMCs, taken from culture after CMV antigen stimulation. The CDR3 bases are TGTGCCAGCAGACTGGGACTATTCTCTGGGGCCAACGTCCTGACTTTC. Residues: CASRLGLFSGANVLTF.